This TCR beta chain was recorded in a study of identifying expanded T cells in peripheral blood. V was cut by 6 bases and J by 11 bases, with 22 bases left in between. This CDR3 is 14 amino acids long. In germline, CDR1 is MNHNY, CDR2 SVGAGI (reference sequence). This table comes from immunoSEQ multiplex PCR, and its TCRdb copy is limited to in-frame clones, with some not included. The table includes about 78,000 clones, roughly four fifths detected once. Sequencing was carried out using blood. The chain recombines TRBV6-6 with TRBJ2-5; unclear D gene. The source of this sequence is a person aged 18 to 70 in good health. This CDR3 reads CASSPTAAGQQQYF. The CDR3 nucleotides read TGTGCCAGCAGCCCCACCGCCGCTGGGCAGCAGCAGTACTTC.